Following are 7 T cell receptor beta chains from one sample sequenced in a study of CD8+ T cells in alopecia areata. The authors extracted RNA and reverse transcribed it into cDNA as the sequencing template. Sequencing was performed with immunoSEQ multiplex PCR; in TCRdb, only in-frame clones are kept and a portion is missing. The specimen gives more than 250,000 clones without singletons; the ten biggest hold more than 0.95%. The pooled cutaneous lymph node cells were sorted using several markers (CD4, CD8alpha, NKG2D, NKG2ACE and others). Input material: CD4+ T cells sorted from a lymph node. The receptor source for this set is a C3H/HeJ mouse with alopecia areata. MHC haplotype of the mouse line: H2-k.

Comments on this clone: Gene and germline names: mouse. The CDR3 end falls 3 residues outside the read, so it is completed with the germline J gene. This chain uses TRBV26 with TRBJ1-6; 7 bases map to TRBD1. TRBJ1-6 is assigned to the ORF class and has an uncertain function. The germline gives CDR1 KGHPV, CDR2 FQNQEV (reference sequence). The junction had 5 bases not matched to a gene; V was cut back by 11 bases and J by 4 bases. This CDR3 spans 13 amino acids. CDR3 DNA, as far as it was read: TGTGCCGGAATACAGGGGTATAATTCGCCC. It yields the protein CAGIQGYNSP. Given in full, the CDR3 is CAGIQGYNSPLYF.

This clone was seen only a few times. Gene and germline names: mouse. The sequence runs out 4 residues before the end of the CDR3; the remainder is reconstructed from the germline J gene. This chain uses TRBV5 with TRBJ2-5, with no clear D. From germline, CDR1 is LGHNA and CDR2 YNLKQL (reference sequence). The CDR3 is 12 amino acids. The CDR3: CASSQQEDTQYF. Incomplete CDR3 DNA: TGTGCCAGCAGCCAACAAGAAGAC.

This clone has only a few counts. Any gene name here is a mouse gene name. The CDR3 extends 4 residues past the end of the read, so its final part is completed from the germline J gene. Within the sample, other DNA sequences also encode this same CDR3. The chain links TRBV19 to TRBJ2-3; unclear D gene. Germline CDR1 reads FNHDT; CDR2 reads SITEND (reference sequence). CDR3 length equals 14 residues. Trimming shortened V by 2 bases and J by 0 bases, and 7 bases separated the two germline ends. The DNA read from the CDR3 is TGTGCCAGCAGTATTCCAGCTAGTGCAGAA. Its protein product is CASSIPASAE. The entire CDR3 protein reads CASSIPASAETLYF.

As regards this clone: Gene names denote mouse genes. The read stops 4 residues short of the end of the CDR3; the missing end is completed from the germline J gene. The J gene is TRBJ1-4, the V gene TRBV13-1; TRBD1 is a possible D gene (5 bases). The germline V gene encodes CDR1 NSHNY and CDR2 SYGAGN. The CDR3 is 12 amino acids. CDR3 DNA (partial): TGTGCCAGCAGGGGACTGGGCGAA. Its translation: CASRGLGE. The entire CDR3 is CASRGLGERLFF.

Worth noting for this clone: Mouse names are used for the genes. The read stops 4 residues short of the end of the CDR3; the missing end is completed from the germline J gene. The chain couples TRBV19 to TRBJ2-1; 9 positions agree with TRBD2. Per the germline V gene, CDR1 is FNHDT and CDR2 is SITEND (reference sequence). The length of the CDR3 is 12 residues. Incomplete CDR3 DNA: TGTGCCAGCACAGGGACTGGGGCT. Translating gives CASTGTGA. The whole CDR3 region reads CASTGTGAEQFF.

Concerning this clone itself: Here the gene names and germline are mouse. The CDR3 goes on 4 residues after the read ends, and that part is filled in from the germline J gene. The chain couples TRBV17 to TRBJ2-5, with D possibly matching TRBD1 (6 bases). Germline V gene lookup returns CDR1 MNHDT and CDR2 YYDKIL. The CDR3 consists of 14 residues. The V end was cut by 3 bases, the J end by 3 bases, with 10 bases between. The CDR3 bases that were read are TGTGCTAGCAGTAGCCCCGGACAGCAAGAC. It translates to CASSSPGQQD. The complete CDR3 sequence is CASSSPGQQDTQYF.

A word on this clone: Genes and germline come from the mouse. The sequenced fragment ends 4 residues before the CDR3 boundary, so the rest is inferred from the germline J gene. Distinct nucleotide sequences in the sample also encode this CDR3. The chain is built from TRBV17 and TRBJ2-7; TRBD2 matches 9 bases. This CDR3 has 13 amino acids. CDR1 and CDR2 (germline): MNHDT, YYDKIL. The CDR3 loop is CASSSWGGYEQYF. CDR3 DNA (partial): TGTGCTAGCAGTAGCTGGGGGGGGTAT. The whole variable domain, filled in from reference TRBV17 and TRBJ2-7, reads DTTVKQNPRYKLARVGKPVNLICSQTMNHDTMYWYQKKPNQAPKLLLFYYDKILNREADTFEKFQSSRPNNSFCSLYIGSAGLEYSAMYLCASSSWGGYEQYFGPGTRLTVL.